The T cell receptor beta chain under discussion was sequenced for a study of blood T cell repertoires in COVID-19. Study-wide background: COVID-19 samples collected from the United States, Italy and Spain covered acute and convalescent phases. T cells, B-cell-depleted T cells, or PBMCs supplied cDNA or gDNA.

In the source study's methods: Reference gene primer amplification gave nucleated cell count estimates. Produced via immunoSEQ multiplex PCR; TCRdb's table is partial and in-frame only. The V and J calls and clone size come from that table; D and trimming were worked out from the DNA. The sample contains 100,000 or so clones, roughly 92% of which appear only once. Unmatched junction bases numbered 2, after V lost 4 bases and J lost 2 bases. CDR3 length equals 14 residues. Germline assignment: CDR1 SGHRS and CDR2 YFSETQ. The origin of this receptor is a man between 65 and 80 years old with acute or convalescent COVID-19. Sequencing was performed on peripheral blood. The rearrangement joins TRBV5-1 to TRBJ1-5, with 8 bases fitting TRBD1. Here the CDR3 reads CASSMTGGNQPQHF. The CDR3 coding sequence is TGCGCCAGCAGCATGACAGGGGGCAATCAGCCCCAGCATTTT.